The text below deals with one TCR beta chain. Compared with germline, one end of the junction differs, possibly owing to a read error. Sequenced by immunoSEQ multiplex PCR; TCRdb stores in-frame clones only, minus some. The top ten clones hold about 6.9% of a sample with around 370,000 clones, 75% to 90% of them seen once. Seattle patients were enrolled during active infection and followed longitudinally. This record comes from a study of blood T cell repertoires in COVID-19. Study in general: Acute-phase and convalescent COVID-19 samples originated in the United States, Italy and Spain. Sample material is recorded as cDNA or gDNA derived from T cells, B-cell-depleted T cells, or PBMCs.

The CDR3 length is 16 residues. CDR1 and CDR2 (germline): SGDLS, YYNGEE. The sequenced sample consisted of peripheral blood. This rearrangement joins TRBV9 to TRBJ2-7; 8 bases agree with TRBD2. This sequence was found in a woman aged 45-59 years with COVID-19, enrolled during active disease. The CDR3 nucleotides read TGTACCAGCAGCGCGAAAATAGCGGGGCGCACCTACGAGCAGTACTTC. This gives the protein CTSSAKIAGRTYEQYF.